This T cell receptor beta chain was found in a study of blood T cells in healthy people across ages. This clonotype was detected many times. Alongside a J-beta primer mix, a sample-barcoded 5' primer served in a second PCR lasting about 7 to 12 cycles. TCRdb reprocessed the 5' RACE reads via MiXCR and lists one record per CDR3 protein. The profile covers roughly 680,000 distinct CDR3 sequences, with more than 45% appearing a single time and approximately 13% taken by the ten largest. V dropped 5 bases and J dropped 3 bases, with 19 bases sitting between them. Germline CDR1 and CDR2: SGHVS and FQNEAQ. This CDR3 is 16 amino acids long.

The sequencing input was blood. The genes are TRBV7-8 and TRBJ1-2; D possibly corresponds to TRBD1 (5 bases). The clonotype was recovered from a woman of 80 years or more in good health. DNA for the CDR3: TGTGCCAGCAGCCGCCGTCCCCGGGGCTCGGACTATGGCTACACCTTC. Its protein is CASSRRPRGSDYGYTF. The full variable domain, its missing parts supplied by reference TRBV7-8 and TRBJ1-2, is GAGVSQSPRYKVAKRGQDVALRCDPISGHVSLFWYQQALGQGPEFLTYFQNEAQLDKSGLPSDRFFAERPEGSVSTLKIQRTQQEDSAVYLCASSRRPRGSDYGYTFGSGTRLTVV.